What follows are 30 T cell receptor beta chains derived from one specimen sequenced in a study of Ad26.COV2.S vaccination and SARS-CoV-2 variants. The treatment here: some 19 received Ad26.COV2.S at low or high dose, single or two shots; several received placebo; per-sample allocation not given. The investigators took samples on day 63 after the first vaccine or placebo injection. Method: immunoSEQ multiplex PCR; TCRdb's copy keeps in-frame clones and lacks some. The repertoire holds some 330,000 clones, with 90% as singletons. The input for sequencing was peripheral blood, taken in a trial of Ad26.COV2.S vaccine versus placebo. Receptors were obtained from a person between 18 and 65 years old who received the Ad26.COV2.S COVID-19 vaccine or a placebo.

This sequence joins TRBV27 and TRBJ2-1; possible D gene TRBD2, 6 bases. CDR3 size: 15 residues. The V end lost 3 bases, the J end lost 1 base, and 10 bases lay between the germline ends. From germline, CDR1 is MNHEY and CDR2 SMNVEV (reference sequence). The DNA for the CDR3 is TGTGCCAGCAGTTTGTTGCGGGATTCCTACAATGAGCAGTTCTTC. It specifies CASSLLRDSYNEQFF.

The CDR3 is CASSFPPLEQYF. Written as DNA, the CDR3 is TGTGCCAGCAGCTTCCCTCCCCTCGAGCAGTACTTC. The chain couples TRBV7-9 to TRBJ2-7; no clear D gene. V dropped 3 bases and J dropped 6 bases, with 9 bases sitting between them. CDR1 is SEHNR, CDR2 FQNEAQ, per germline (reference sequence). The CDR3 is made up of 12 amino acids.

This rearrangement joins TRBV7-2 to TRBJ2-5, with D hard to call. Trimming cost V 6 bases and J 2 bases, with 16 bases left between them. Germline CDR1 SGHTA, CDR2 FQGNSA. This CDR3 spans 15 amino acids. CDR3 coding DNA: TGTGCCAGCAGTTTCCGGGCTTATCAACAAGAGACCCAGTACTTC. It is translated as CASSFRAYQQETQYF.

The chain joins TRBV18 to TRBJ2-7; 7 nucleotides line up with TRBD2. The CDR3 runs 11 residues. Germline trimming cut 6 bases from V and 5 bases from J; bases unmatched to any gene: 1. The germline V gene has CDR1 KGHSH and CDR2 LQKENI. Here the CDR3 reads CASSGGNEQYV. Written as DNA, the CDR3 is TGTGCCAGCTCGGGGGGGAACGAGCAGTACGTC.

As DNA, the CDR3 is TGCGCCAGCAGCCTCGGGGGGATTGGGAACACTGAAGCTTTCTTT. This translates into CASSLGGIGNTEAFF. This rearrangement joins TRBV4-3 to TRBJ1-1, with D tentatively TRBD1 (5 bases). This CDR3 comprises 15 residues. Germline V gives CDR1 LGHNA, CDR2 YSLEER. V was shortened by 4 bases and J by 1 base, with 13 bases between the two germline ends.

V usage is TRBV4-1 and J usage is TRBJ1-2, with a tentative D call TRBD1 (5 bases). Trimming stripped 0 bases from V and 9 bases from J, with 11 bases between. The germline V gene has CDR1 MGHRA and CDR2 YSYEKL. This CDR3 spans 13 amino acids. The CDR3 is CASSQDGGARYTF. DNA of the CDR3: TGCGCCAGCAGCCAAGATGGTGGGGCTCGCTACACCTTC.

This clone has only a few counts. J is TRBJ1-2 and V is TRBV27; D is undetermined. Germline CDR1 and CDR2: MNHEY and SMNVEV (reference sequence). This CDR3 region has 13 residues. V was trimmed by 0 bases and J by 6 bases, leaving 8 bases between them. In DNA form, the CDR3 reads TGTGCCAGCAGTTTATCTTGGGGAAATGGCTACACCTTC. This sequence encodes CASSLSWGNGYTF.

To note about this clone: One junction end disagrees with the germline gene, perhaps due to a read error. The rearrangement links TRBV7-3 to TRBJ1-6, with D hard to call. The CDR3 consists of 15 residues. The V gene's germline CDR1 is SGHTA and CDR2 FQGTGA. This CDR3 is CASSLTTALGSPLHF. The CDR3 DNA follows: TGTGCCAGCAGCCTAACGACGGCTCTAGGATCACCCCTCCACTTT. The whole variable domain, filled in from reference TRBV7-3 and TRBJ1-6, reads GAGVSQTPSNKVTEKGKYVELRCDPISGHTALYWYRQSLGQGPEFLIYFQGTGAADDSGLPNDRFFAVRPEGSVSTLKIQRTERGDSAVYLCASSLTTALGSPLHFGNGTRLTVT.

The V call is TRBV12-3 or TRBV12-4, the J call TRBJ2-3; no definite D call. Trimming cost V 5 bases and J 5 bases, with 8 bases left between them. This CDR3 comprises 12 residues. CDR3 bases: TGTGCCAGCAGTCTTCAGGAAGATACGCAGTATTTT. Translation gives CASSLQEDTQYF.

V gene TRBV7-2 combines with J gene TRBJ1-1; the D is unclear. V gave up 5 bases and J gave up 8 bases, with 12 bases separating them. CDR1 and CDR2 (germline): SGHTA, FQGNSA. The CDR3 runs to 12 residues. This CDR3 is CASSPWGGEAFF. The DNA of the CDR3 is TGTGCCAGCAGCCCTTGGGGTGGAGAAGCTTTCTTT.

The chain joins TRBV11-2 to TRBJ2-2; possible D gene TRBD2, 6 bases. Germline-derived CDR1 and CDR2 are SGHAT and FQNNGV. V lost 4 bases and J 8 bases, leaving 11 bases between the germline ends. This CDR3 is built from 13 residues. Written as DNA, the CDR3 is TGTGCCAGCAGCTCCGATCTAGCGGGGGAGCTGTTTTTT. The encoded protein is CASSSDLAGELFF.

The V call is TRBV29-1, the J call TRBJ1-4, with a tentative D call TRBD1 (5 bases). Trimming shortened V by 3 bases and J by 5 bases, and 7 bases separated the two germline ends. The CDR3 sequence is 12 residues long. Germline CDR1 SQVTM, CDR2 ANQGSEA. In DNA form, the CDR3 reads TGCAGCGTTGAGGGGCTCAATGAAAAACTGTTTTTT. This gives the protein CSVEGLNEKLFF.

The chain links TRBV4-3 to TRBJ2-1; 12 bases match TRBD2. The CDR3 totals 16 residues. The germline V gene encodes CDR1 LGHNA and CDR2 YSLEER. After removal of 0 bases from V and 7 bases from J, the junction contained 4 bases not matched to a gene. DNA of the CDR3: TGCGCCAGCAGCCAAGAGCCTAGCGGGAGGGGAAATGAGCAGTTCTTC. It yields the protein CASSQEPSGRGNEQFF.

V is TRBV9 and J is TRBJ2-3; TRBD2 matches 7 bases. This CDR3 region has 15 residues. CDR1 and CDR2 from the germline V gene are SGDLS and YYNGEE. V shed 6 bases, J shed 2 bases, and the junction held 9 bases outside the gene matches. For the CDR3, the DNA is TGTGCCAGCACCCGACGGGAGGACCACACAGATACGCAGTATTTT. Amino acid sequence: CASTRREDHTDTQYF. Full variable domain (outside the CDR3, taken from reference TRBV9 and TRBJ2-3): DSGVTQTPKHLITATGQRVTLRCSPRSGDLSVYWYQQSLDQGLQFLIQYYNGEERAKGNILERFSAQQFPDLHSELNLSSLELGDSALYFCASTRREDHTDTQYFGPGTRLTVL.

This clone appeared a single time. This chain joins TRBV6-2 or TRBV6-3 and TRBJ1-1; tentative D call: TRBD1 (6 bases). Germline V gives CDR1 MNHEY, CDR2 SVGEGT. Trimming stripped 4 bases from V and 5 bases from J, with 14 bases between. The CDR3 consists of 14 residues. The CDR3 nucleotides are TGTGCCAGCAGTTCCGGGGGCGTGGGGACTGAAGCTTTCTTT. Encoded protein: CASSSGGVGTEAFF.

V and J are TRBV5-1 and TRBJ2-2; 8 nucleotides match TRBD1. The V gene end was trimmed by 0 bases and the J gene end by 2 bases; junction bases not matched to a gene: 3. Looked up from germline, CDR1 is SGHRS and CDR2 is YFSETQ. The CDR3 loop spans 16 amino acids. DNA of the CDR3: TGCGCCAGCAGCTTGGCCGGGACAGGTAACACCGGGGAGCTGTTTTTT. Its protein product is CASSLAGTGNTGELFF.

CDR3 loop: CASNLGGGRGPGTDTQYF. DNA of the CDR3: TGTGCCAGCAATCTGGGAGGGGGGCGCGGGCCTGGCACAGATACGCAGTATTTT. The rearrangement uses TRBV7-9 and TRBJ2-3, with D perhaps TRBD2 (7 bases). V gave up 7 bases and J gave up 1 base, with 24 bases separating them. The CDR3 has 18 amino acids. CDR1 is SEHNR and CDR2 is FQNEAQ in the germline V gene (reference sequence).

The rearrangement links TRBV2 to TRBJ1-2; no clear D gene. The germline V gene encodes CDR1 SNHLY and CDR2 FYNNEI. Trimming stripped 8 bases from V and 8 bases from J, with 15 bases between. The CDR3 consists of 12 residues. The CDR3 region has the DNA TGTGCCAGCGAGTCCCCATTGATGGGCTACACCTTC. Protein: CASESPLMGYTF.

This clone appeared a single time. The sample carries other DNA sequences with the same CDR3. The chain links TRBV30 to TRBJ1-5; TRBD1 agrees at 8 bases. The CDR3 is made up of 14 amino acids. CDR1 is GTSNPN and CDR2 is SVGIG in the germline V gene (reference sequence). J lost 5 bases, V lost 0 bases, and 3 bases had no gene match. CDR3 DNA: TGTGCCTGGAGTGTAGGACAGGGCTATCAGCCCCAGCATTTT. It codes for CAWSVGQGYQPQHF.

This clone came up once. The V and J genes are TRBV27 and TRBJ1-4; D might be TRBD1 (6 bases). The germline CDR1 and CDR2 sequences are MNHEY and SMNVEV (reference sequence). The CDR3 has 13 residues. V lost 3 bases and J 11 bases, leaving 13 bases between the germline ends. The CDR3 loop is CASSFYREGKLFF. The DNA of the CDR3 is TGTGCCAGCAGTTTCTACAGGGAGGGGAAACTGTTTTTT.

CDR3 protein: CASRYRGSNSPLHF. As DNA, the CDR3 is TGTGCCAGCAGATACAGGGGGTCTAATTCACCCCTCCACTTT. The V call is TRBV27, the J call TRBJ1-6, with 8 nucleotides matching TRBD1. In germline, CDR1 is MNHEY, CDR2 SMNVEV (reference sequence). V lost 6 bases, J lost 6 bases, and 4 bases stayed unmatched. This CDR3 comprises 14 residues.

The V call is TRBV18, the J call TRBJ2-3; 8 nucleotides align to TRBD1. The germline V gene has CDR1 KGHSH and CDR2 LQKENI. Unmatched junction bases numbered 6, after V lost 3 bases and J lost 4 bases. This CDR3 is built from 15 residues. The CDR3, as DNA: TGTGCCAGCTCACCGGGGACAGGAGCAGCAGATACGCAGTATTTT. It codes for CASSPGTGAADTQYF.

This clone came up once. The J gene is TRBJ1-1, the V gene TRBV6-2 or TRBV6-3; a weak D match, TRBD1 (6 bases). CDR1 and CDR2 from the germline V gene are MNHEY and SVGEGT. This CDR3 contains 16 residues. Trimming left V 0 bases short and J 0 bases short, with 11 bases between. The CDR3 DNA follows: TGTGCCAGCAGTTACTCTACAGGGAGTTTGAACACTGAAGCTTTCTTT. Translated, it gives CASSYSTGSLNTEAFF.

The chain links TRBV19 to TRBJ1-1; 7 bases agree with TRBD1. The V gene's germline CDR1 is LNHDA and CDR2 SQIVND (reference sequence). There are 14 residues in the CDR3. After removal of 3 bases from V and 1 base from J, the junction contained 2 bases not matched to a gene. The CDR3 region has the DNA TGTGCCAGTAGTATGCAGGGGGAGAACACTGAAGCTTTCTTT. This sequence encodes CASSMQGENTEAFF.

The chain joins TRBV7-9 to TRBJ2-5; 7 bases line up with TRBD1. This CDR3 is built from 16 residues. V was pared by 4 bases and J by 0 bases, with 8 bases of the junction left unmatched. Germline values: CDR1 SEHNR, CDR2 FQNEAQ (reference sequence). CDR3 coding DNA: TGTGCCAGCAGCTCCAAGAAGGGACAGTACCAAGAGACCCAGTACTTC. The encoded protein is CASSSKKGQYQETQYF.

In DNA, the CDR3 is TGTGCCAGCAGTTTACAGGGGAGTGGCTACACCTTC. It codes for CASSLQGSGYTF. The chain has TRBV12-3 or TRBV12-4 and TRBJ1-2, with a weak D call TRBD1 (6 bases). V was pared by 2 bases and J by 7 bases, with 8 bases between. The CDR3 sequence is 12 residues long.

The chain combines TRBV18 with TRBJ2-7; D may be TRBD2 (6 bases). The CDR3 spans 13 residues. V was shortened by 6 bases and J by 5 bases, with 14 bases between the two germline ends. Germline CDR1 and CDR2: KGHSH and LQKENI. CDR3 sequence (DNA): TGTGCCAGCTCCCGGGACTGGGAGGACGAGCAGTACGTC. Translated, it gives CASSRDWEDEQYV.

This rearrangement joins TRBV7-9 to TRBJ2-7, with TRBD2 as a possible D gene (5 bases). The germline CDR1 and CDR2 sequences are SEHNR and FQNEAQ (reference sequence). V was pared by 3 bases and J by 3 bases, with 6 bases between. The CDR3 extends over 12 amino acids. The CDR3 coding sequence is TGTGCCAGCAGCTTGGAGGACTACGAGCAGTACGTC. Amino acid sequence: CASSLEDYEQYV.

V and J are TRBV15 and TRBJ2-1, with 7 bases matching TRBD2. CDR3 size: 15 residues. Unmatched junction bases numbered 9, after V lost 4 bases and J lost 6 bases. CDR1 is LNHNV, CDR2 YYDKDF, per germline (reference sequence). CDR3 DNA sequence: TGTGCCACCAGCATATCCCGGACTAGAAGCAATGAGCAGTTCTTC. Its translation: CATSISRTRSNEQFF. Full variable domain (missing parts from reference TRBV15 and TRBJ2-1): DAMVIQNPRYQVTQFGKPVTLSCSQTLNHNVMYWYQQKSSQAPKLLFHYYDKDFNNEADTPDNFQSRRPNTSFCFLDIRSPGLGDTAMYLCATSISRTRSNEQFFGPGTRLTVL.

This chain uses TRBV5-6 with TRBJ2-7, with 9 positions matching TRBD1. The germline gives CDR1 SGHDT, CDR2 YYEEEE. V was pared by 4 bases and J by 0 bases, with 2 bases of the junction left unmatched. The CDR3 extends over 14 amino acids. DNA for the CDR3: TGTGCCAGCAGCGGGACAGGGAGCTCCTACGAGCAGTACTTC. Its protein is CASSGTGSSYEQYF.